This T cell receptor (beta chain) derives from a study of radiotherapy plus CTLA-4 blockade in lung cancer. Germline CDR1 is KGHSH and CDR2 is LQKENI. The CDR3 is 14 amino acids. V dropped 2 bases and J dropped 0 bases, with 8 bases sitting between them. Study-wide findings and caveats: In blood, tumor-derived TCR clones expanded after radiotherapy plus ipilimumab.

With regard to this clone: The antigen remains unidentified.

TCRdb's copy holds only in-frame clones and misses some; the assay was immunoSEQ multiplex PCR. This table has around 90,000 clones, under 90% appearing once. The sequencing used peripheral blood, collected from a patient treated with radiotherapy plus ipilimumab. The chain has TRBV18 and TRBJ2-7; perhaps TRBD1 as D (6 bases). The clonotype originates from a human donor with non-small cell lung cancer who had stable disease on radiotherapy plus ipilimumab. CDR3 in amino acids: CASSPGTSSYEQYF. CDR3 DNA: TGTGCCAGCTCACCAGGGACATCCTCCTACGAGCAGTACTTC.